Here is one T cell receptor beta chain with its context. The data derive from a study of regulatory dendritic cells for organ transplantation. Produced via immunoSEQ multiplex PCR; TCRdb's table is partial and in-frame only. The sample has fewer than 40,000 clones, roughly 89% seen once. The ends lost 4 bases at V and 3 bases at J; junction bases unmatched: 5. The CDR3 has 14 amino acids. The germline CDR1 and CDR2 sequences are SGDLS and YYNGEE. The chain couples TRBV9 to TRBJ1-2; 8 bases line up with TRBD1. The specimen was naive CD4+ T cells from blood. Noted subset: CD45RA+ naive T cells. This TCR was sampled from a human donor in good health. The CDR3 is CASSHQGADYGYTF. Written as DNA, the CDR3 is TGTGCCAGCAGCCATCAGGGGGCGGACTATGGCTACACCTTC.